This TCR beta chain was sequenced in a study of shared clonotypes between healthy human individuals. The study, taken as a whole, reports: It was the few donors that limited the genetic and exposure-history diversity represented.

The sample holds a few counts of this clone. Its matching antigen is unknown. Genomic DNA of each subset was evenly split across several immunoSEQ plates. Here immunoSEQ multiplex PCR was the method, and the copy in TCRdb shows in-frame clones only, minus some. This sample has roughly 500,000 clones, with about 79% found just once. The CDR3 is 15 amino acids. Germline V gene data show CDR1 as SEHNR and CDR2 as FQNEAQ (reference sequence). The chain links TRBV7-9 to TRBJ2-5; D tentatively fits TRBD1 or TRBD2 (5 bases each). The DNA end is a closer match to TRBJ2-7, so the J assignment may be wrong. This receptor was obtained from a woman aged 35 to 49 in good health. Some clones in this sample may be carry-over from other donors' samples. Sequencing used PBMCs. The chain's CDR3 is CASSPGPHGSYEQYF. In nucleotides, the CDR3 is TGTGCCAGCAGCCCGGGACCCCACGGTTCATACGAGCAGTACTTC.